These 19 T cell receptor beta chains originate from one sample sequenced in a study of cytotoxic CD8 clonotypes in ibrutinib-treated CLL. Profiled with immunoSEQ multiplex PCR; TCRdb holds only in-frame clones, not every one. This sample carries approximately 130,000 clones, around four fifths of them seen once, and the ten largest clones take roughly 3.1%. The material sequenced was PBMCs, taken after 24 months of ibrutinib treatment. These receptors all come from a human donor with chronic lymphocytic leukemia.

This chain uses TRBV4-1 with TRBJ1-6; D gene uncertain. The V end lost 1 base, the J end lost 4 bases, and 11 bases lay between the germline ends. The CDR3 loop spans 16 amino acids. CDR1 is MGHRA, CDR2 YSYEKL, per germline. The CDR3 region is CASSQGDTLYNSPLHF. In DNA, the CDR3 is TGCGCCAGCAGCCAAGGCGACACCCTATATAATTCACCCCTCCACTTT.

This chain links TRBV5-4 with TRBJ2-6; D call uncertain. CDR3 length equals 16 residues. The germline V gene encodes CDR1 SGHNT and CDR2 YYREEE (reference sequence). V lost 4 bases and J lost 0, with 11 bases in between. CDR3 in amino acids: CASSPGLSSGANVLTF. The CDR3 nucleotides read TGTGCCAGCAGCCCCGGGCTGAGCTCTGGGGCCAACGTCCTGACTTTC.

This chain uses TRBV7-9 with TRBJ2-3; 7 bases map to TRBD2. The germline V gene has CDR1 SEHNR and CDR2 FQNEAQ (reference sequence). V trimming: 4 bases; J trimming: 0 bases; junction bases outside the gene matches: 10. This CDR3 is built from 17 residues. In DNA, the CDR3 is TGTGCCAGCAGCTCAGCTAGCGGCGGGACTAGCACAGATACGCAGTATTTT. Its translation is CASSSASGGTSTDTQYF.

This clone occurred once. The chain recombines TRBV9 with TRBJ1-2; the D is unclear. This CDR3 is 14 amino acids long. CDR1 and CDR2 from the germline V gene are SGDLS and YYNGEE. With 0 bases removed from V and 4 bases from J, the gap between germline ends came to 10 bases. CDR3 region: CASSVGPGSYGYTF. The CDR3 DNA reads as TGTGCCAGCAGCGTAGGGCCGGGTAGCTATGGCTACACCTTC.

The gene calls are TRBV27 and TRBJ2-5, with 13 bases matching TRBD2. J gave up 4 bases and V 5 bases, and 7 bases lay outside the gene matches. The germline CDR1 and CDR2 sequences are MNHEY and SMNVEV (reference sequence). The CDR3 covers 16 residues. For the CDR3, the DNA is TGTGCCAGCAGTCCCGGACTAGCGGGGGTGAGAGAGACCCAGTACTTC. It yields the protein CASSPGLAGVRETQYF.

The chain combines TRBV10-3 with TRBJ1-3, with TRBD1 matching 10 bases. V dropped 6 bases and J dropped 8; count of bases not matched to a gene: 10. This CDR3 is 15 amino acids long. The germline V gene has CDR1 ENHRY and CDR2 SYGVKD. The CDR3 sequence: CAIRWTGGQSDTIYF. CDR3 DNA: TGTGCCATCAGATGGACAGGGGGGCAATCGGACACCATATATTTT.

The chain has TRBV9 and TRBJ2-5; D may be TRBD1 (7 bases). Germline V gene data show CDR1 as SGDLS and CDR2 as YYNGEE. The CDR3 sequence is 14 residues long. The V gene lost 0 bases and the J gene lost 4 bases, with 10 bases spanning the gap. The CDR3 DNA follows: TGTGCCAGCAGCGTAGGGAGGGGGCGAGAGACCCAGTACTTC. Its protein is CASSVGRGRETQYF.

The gene calls are TRBV5-4 and TRBJ2-5, with TRBD2 matching over 12 bases. The V gene end was trimmed by 5 bases and the J gene end by 2 bases; junction bases not matched to a gene: 4. CDR1 is SGHNT and CDR2 is YYREEE in the germline V gene (reference sequence). The CDR3 has 15 amino acids. The DNA of the CDR3 is TGTGCCAGCAGGTCCGGACTAGCGGGACAAGAGACCCAGTACTTC. Translated, it gives CASRSGLAGQETQYF.

This clone was counted only a few times. V usage is TRBV7-9 and J usage is TRBJ2-7; D might be TRBD1 (6 bases). Germline V gene data show CDR1 as SEHNR and CDR2 as FQNEAQ (reference sequence). V shed 2 bases and J shed 3 bases, with 17 bases lying between them. The CDR3 consists of 16 residues. This CDR3 reads CASSLWTAKGGYEQYF. In nucleotides, the CDR3 is TGTGCCAGCAGCTTATGGACAGCCAAAGGGGGCTACGAGCAGTACTTC.

J is TRBJ1-2 and V is TRBV6-1; 7 bases fit TRBD1. This CDR3 has 14 residues. After removal of 6 bases from V and 6 bases from J, the junction contained 10 bases not matched to a gene. Germline CDR1 MNHNS, CDR2 SASEGT. The CDR3: CASRKGTEGDGYTF. In DNA form, the CDR3 reads TGTGCCAGCAGGAAAGGGACAGAGGGAGATGGCTACACCTTC.

The rearrangement links TRBV4-2 to TRBJ1-4; the match to TRBD1 covers 11 bases. The germline gives CDR1 LGHNA, CDR2 YNFKEQ. Unmatched junction bases numbered 8, after V lost 0 bases and J lost 8 bases. This CDR3 is built from 17 residues. Here the CDR3 reads CASSQEHRRTGGEKLFF. In DNA, the CDR3 is TGTGCCAGCAGCCAAGAGCACCGGAGGACAGGGGGCGAAAAACTGTTTTTT.

The gene calls are TRBV10-3 and TRBJ2-2, with 9 bases that match TRBD2. J lost 7 bases, V lost 2 bases, and 2 bases had no gene match. This CDR3 region has 14 residues. Germline V gene data show CDR1 as ENHRY and CDR2 as SYGVKD. CDR3 loop: CAISEGLASGELFF. The DNA of the CDR3 is TGTGCCATCAGTGAGGGACTAGCGAGCGGGGAGCTGTTTTTT.

This chain links TRBV30 with TRBJ1-5, with D maybe TRBD1 (6 bases). Trimming cost V 3 bases and J 3 bases, with 9 bases left between them. The CDR3 is 13 amino acids. Germline V gene sequence: CDR1 GTSNPN, CDR2 SVGIG (reference sequence). The CDR3 nucleotides are TGTGCCTGGAGCACAGGGAACAATCAGCCCCAGCATTTT. It encodes CAWSTGNNQPQHF.

This clone was seen just once. The rearrangement joins TRBV6-5 to TRBJ1-3; D is possibly TRBD1 (5 bases). The V end lost 6 bases, the J end lost 0 bases, and 9 bases lay between the germline ends. This CDR3 region has 14 residues. Looked up from germline, CDR1 is MNHEY and CDR2 is SVGAGI. DNA of the CDR3: TGTGCCAGCAGGCCCGGGGGCTCTGGAAACACCATATATTTT. Translation gives CASRPGGSGNTIYF.

The chain uses TRBV10-3 and TRBJ1-2; 10 bases align to TRBD1. CDR1 is ENHRY, CDR2 SYGVKD, per germline. V dropped 10 bases and J dropped 7; count of bases not matched to a gene: 18. The CDR3 sequence is 16 residues long. Here the CDR3 DNA reads TGTGCCACCTTGGGGGGGACAGGGGCGAACTCAGGTGGCTACACCTTC. Its translation: CATLGGTGANSGGYTF.

The chain uses TRBV11-2 and TRBJ2-2; D remains ambiguous. CDR3 size: 13 residues. Germline CDR1 SGHAT, CDR2 FQNNGV. The ends were cut back, 4 bases at V and 6 bases at J, with 9 bases in the middle. The CDR3 sequence is CASSSISAGELFF. The CDR3 bases are TGTGCCAGCAGCTCCATTTCAGCCGGGGAGCTGTTTTTT.

This rearrangement joins TRBV7-2 to TRBJ1-4, with D possibly being TRBD1 (5 bases). CDR3 length equals 14 residues. Looked up from germline, CDR1 is SGHTA and CDR2 is FQGNSA. V lost 1 base and J lost 7, with 10 bases in between. The DNA of the CDR3 is TGTGCCAGCAGCTTAGGGGCCGGGGGTGAAAAACTGTTTTTT. Translated: CASSLGAGGEKLFF.

Points on this clone: The same CDR3 can be traced to other DNA sequences in this sample. The chain carries TRBV28 and TRBJ1-3; no clear D gene. Germline V gene sequence: CDR1 MDHEN, CDR2 SYDVKM. The ends were cut back, 6 bases at V and 4 bases at J, with 7 bases in the middle. This CDR3 is 12 amino acids long. The CDR3 protein is CASSFRGNTIYF. In DNA form, the CDR3 reads TGTGCCAGCAGCTTCAGGGGAAACACCATATATTTT.

J is TRBJ2-1 and V is TRBV6-5; D not certain. The germline V and J ends were trimmed by 5 bases and 3 bases, with 11 bases remaining between them. Looked up from germline, CDR1 is MNHEY and CDR2 is SVGAGI. The CDR3 sequence is 14 residues long. The CDR3 sequence is CASSPLRGYNEQFF. CDR3 DNA: TGTGCCAGCAGTCCTCTCCGAGGCTACAATGAGCAGTTCTTC.